The following is a T cell receptor (beta chain) sequence with its context. This record comes from a study of T cell responses to AZD1222 COVID-19 vaccine. Method: immunoSEQ multiplex PCR; TCRdb's copy keeps in-frame clones and lacks some. The sample consists of 150,000 to 200,000 clones, around 89% of them appearing once. The clonotype originates from an adult in good health. Here the sequenced sample was peripheral blood, taken on day 0 of AZD1222 vaccination.

The CDR3 region is CASRRNTIYF. The DNA of the CDR3 is TGTGCCAGCAGAAGAAACACCATATATTTT. The chain employs TRBV12-3 or TRBV12-4 and TRBJ1-3; D not resolved. V gave up 6 bases and J gave up 5 bases, with 2 bases separating them. The CDR3 spans 10 residues.